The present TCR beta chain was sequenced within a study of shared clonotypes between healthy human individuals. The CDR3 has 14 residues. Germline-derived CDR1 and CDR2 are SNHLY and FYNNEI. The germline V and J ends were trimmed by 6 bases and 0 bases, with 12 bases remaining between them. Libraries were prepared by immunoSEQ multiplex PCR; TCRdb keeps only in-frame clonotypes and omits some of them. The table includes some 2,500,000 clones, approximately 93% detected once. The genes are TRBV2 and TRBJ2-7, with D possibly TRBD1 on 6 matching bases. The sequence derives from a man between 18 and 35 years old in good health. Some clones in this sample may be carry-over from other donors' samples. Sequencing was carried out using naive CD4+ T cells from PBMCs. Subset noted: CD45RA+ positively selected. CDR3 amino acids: CASRRQDGSYEQYF. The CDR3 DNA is TGTGCCAGCAGGAGACAGGACGGCTCCTACGAGCAGTACTTC. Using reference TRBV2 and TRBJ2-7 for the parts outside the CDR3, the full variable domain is EPEVTQTPSHQVTQMGQEVILRCVPISNHLYFYWYRQILGQKVEFLVSFYNNEISEKSEIFDDQFSVERPDGSNFTLKIRSTKLEDSAMYFCASRRQDGSYEQYFGPGTRLTVT.